This entry lists 9 T cell receptor beta chains sequenced from one sample in a study of Graves' ophthalmopathy and Graves' hyperthyroidism. RNA transcripts served as template for amplifying TCR beta CDR3 sequences. An opening RT-PCR round employed HTBI primers and preceded a second-round multiplex PCR. TCRdb reprocessed the multiplex PCR reads via MiXCR and lists one record per CDR3 protein. The data contain around 400,000 distinct CDR3 sequences, approximately 16% of them singletons. The sample consisted of peripheral blood. These receptor sequences come from a woman under 30 with Graves' ophthalmopathy.

This clonotype has at least ten counts. V usage is TRBV11-2 and J usage is TRBJ1-1, with a possible D match to TRBD1 (6 bases). The CDR3 spans 16 residues. Trimming removed 5 bases from V and 3 bases from J, with 19 bases in between. Germline lookup yields CDR1 SGHAT and CDR2 FQNNGV. The CDR3 bases are TGTGCCAGCAGCCCCCTGATGGGGGGGGCGGACACTGAAGCTTTCTTT. It codes for CASSPLMGGADTEAFF.

This clonotype came up many times. This rearrangement joins TRBV7-2 to TRBJ2-7; 11 bases are a match to TRBD2. The CDR3 has 18 amino acids. CDR1 SGHTA and CDR2 FQGNSA come from the germline V gene. The ends lost 0 bases at V and 0 bases at J; junction bases unmatched: 7. CDR3 residues: CASSLANSGTSGSYEQYF. The CDR3 DNA sequence: TGTGCCAGCAGCTTAGCTAATTCCGGGACTAGCGGCTCCTACGAGCAGTACTTC. The full variable domain, in which reference TRBV7-2 and TRBJ2-7 provide the parts outside the CDR3, is GAGVSQSPSNKVTEKGKDVELRCDPISGHTALYWYRQSLGQGLEFLIYFQGNSAPDKSGLPSDRFSAERTGGSVSTLTIQRTQQEDSAVYLCASSLANSGTSGSYEQYFGPGTRLTVT.

The V and J genes are TRBV6-5 and TRBJ2-5; D is unresolved. From germline, CDR1 is MNHEY and CDR2 SVGAGI. There are 12 residues in the CDR3. The V end lost 8 bases, the J end lost 5 bases, and 12 bases lay between the germline ends. Written as DNA, the CDR3 is TGTGCCAGCTCCCCCGAACGGGAGACCCAGTACTTC. Protein product: CASSPERETQYF.

Many counts were recorded for this clonotype. V usage is TRBV28 and J usage is TRBJ1-1, with TRBD1 matching over 9 bases. The trim removed 4 bases at V and 0 bases at J, leaving 12 bases unmatched. The CDR3 spans 18 residues. CDR1 MDHEN and CDR2 SYDVKM come from the germline V gene. For the CDR3, the DNA is TGTGCCAGCAGTTCTCAGATCGGGACAGGGCGAGTGAACACTGAAGCTTTCTTT. Its translation is CASSSQIGTGRVNTEAFF. Full variable domain (missing parts from reference TRBV28 and TRBJ1-1): DVKVTQSSRYLVKRTGEKVFLECVQDMDHENMFWYRQDPGLGLRLIYFSYDVKMKEKGDIPEGYSVSREKKERFSLILESASTNQTSMYLCASSSQIGTGRVNTEAFFGQGTRLTVV.

This clonotype was seen a few times. At one end the junction does not follow the germline gene, possibly because of a read error. The CDR3 DNA reads as TGTGCCAACAGTCTCTACCCGGCGACAGGGAGGGGAAACACTGAAGCTTTCTTT. Translated: CANSLYPATGRGNTEAFF. This chain uses TRBV27 with TRBJ1-1; 7 bases agree with TRBD1. The CDR3 totals 18 residues. Germline loops: CDR1 MNHEY, CDR2 SMNVEV (reference sequence).

There are many counts of this clonotype. The J gene is TRBJ2-7, the V gene TRBV5-1; 10 positions agree with TRBD1. The trim removed 5 bases at V and 2 bases at J, leaving 7 bases unmatched. CDR3 length equals 15 residues. Germline CDR1 SGHRS, CDR2 YFSETQ. This chain's CDR3 is CASSQEGTGAYEQYF. The CDR3 DNA follows: TGCGCCAGCAGTCAGGAGGGGACAGGGGCCTACGAGCAGTACTTC.

This clonotype was seen repeatedly, ten times or more. This chain connects TRBV11-2 to TRBJ2-2; TRBD2 agrees at 7 bases. The CDR3 length is 16 residues. V was clipped by 5 bases and J by 2 bases; unmatched bases: 8. Germline V gene sequence: CDR1 SGHAT, CDR2 FQNNGV. CDR3 region: CASSPRLAANTGELFF. The CDR3 DNA reads as TGTGCCAGCAGCCCCCGACTAGCAGCCAACACCGGGGAGCTGTTTTTT.

The sample holds many counts of this clonotype. The chain links TRBV6-2 or TRBV6-3 to TRBJ1-1, with 7 bases matching TRBD1. V lost 2 bases and J lost 1; bases outside the gene matches: 1. Germline V gene lookup returns CDR1 MNHEY and CDR2 SVGEGT. The CDR3 spans 14 residues. CDR3 DNA sequence: TGTGCCAGCAGTTACCCAGGGGGGAACACTGAAGCTTTCTTT. It yields the protein CASSYPGGNTEAFF.

This CDR3 is CASSQLLNRRDYGYTF. The CDR3 DNA follows: TGCGCCAGCAGCCAACTCCTTAATCGCCGGGACTATGGCTACACCTTC. This rearrangement joins TRBV4-1 to TRBJ1-2; D is unresolved. Germline lookup yields CDR1 MGHRA and CDR2 YSYEKL. CDR3 length equals 16 residues. The V end lost 2 bases, the J end lost 3 bases, and 16 bases lay between the germline ends.